The 32 T cell receptor beta chains listed next were all sequenced from one sample in a study of blood T cell repertoires in COVID-19. Only in-frame clones appear in the TCRdb table, and some are missing; sequencing was by immunoSEQ multiplex PCR. This sample yields more than 100,000 clones, of which more than 70% are seen a single time; roughly 3.6% belongs to the top ten. The sample consisted of peripheral blood. These receptors were obtained from a woman aged 55-69 years with acute or convalescent COVID-19.

This clone occurred a few times. The chain combines TRBV11-2 with TRBJ1-6; D is uncertain. The V end was cut by 0 bases, the J end by 0 bases, with 12 bases between. CDR1 and CDR2 (germline): SGHAT, FQNNGV. The CDR3 is 18 residues long. CDR3 loop: CASSLDLGRSSYNSPLHF. The CDR3 DNA reads as TGTGCCAGCAGCTTAGATTTGGGGAGGAGCTCCTATAATTCACCCCTCCACTTT.

The chain is built from TRBV9 and TRBJ2-5; 10 nucleotides align to TRBD1. Germline CDR1 and CDR2: SGDLS and YYNGEE. After removal of 3 bases from V and 0 bases from J, the junction contained 5 bases not matched to a gene. There are 16 residues in the CDR3. CDR3 protein: CASSARQGAYQETQYF. CDR3 DNA: TGTGCCAGCAGCGCCCGACAGGGGGCCTACCAAGAGACCCAGTACTTC.

Note on this clone: Other DNA sequences within the sample encode an identical CDR3. The V call is TRBV19, the J call TRBJ1-5; the D gene is possibly TRBD1 (6 bases). Germline CDR1 LNHDA, CDR2 SQIVND (reference sequence). This CDR3 is 13 amino acids long. V was pared by 5 bases and J by 4 bases, with 9 bases between. This CDR3 reads CASSPDRNQPQHF. In nucleotides, the CDR3 is TGTGCCAGTAGTCCGGACAGAAATCAGCCCCAGCATTTT.

V is TRBV5-4 and J is TRBJ1-1, with D possibly being TRBD1 (5 bases). V dropped 1 base and J dropped 4 bases, with 11 bases sitting between them. The length of the CDR3 is 14 residues. The germline V gene has CDR1 SGHNT and CDR2 YYREEE (reference sequence). The CDR3 DNA sequence: TGTGCCAGCAGCTTGAGGGGAAGAGGCACTGAAGCTTTCTTT. It codes for CASSLRGRGTEAFF.

The chain joins TRBV7-9 to TRBJ2-1; D might be TRBD2 (6 bases). Germline-derived CDR1 and CDR2 are SEHNR and FQNEAQ (reference sequence). The CDR3 totals 13 residues. V lost 5 bases to trimming and J lost 6 bases, with 11 bases between them. CDR3 DNA sequence: TGTGCCAGCAGCCCTCTAGCGACCAATGAGCAGTTCTTC. This codes for CASSPLATNEQFF.

The rearrangement links TRBV7-3 to TRBJ2-3; D may be TRBD2 (5 bases). The CDR3 length is 15 residues. Trimming took off 1 base at V and 1 base at J, with 9 bases between the two ends. Germline V gene lookup returns CDR1 SGHTA and CDR2 FQGTGA. CDR3 in amino acids: CASSLKRAGTDTQYF. For the CDR3, the DNA is TGTGCCAGCAGCTTAAAGAGGGCCGGCACAGATACGCAGTATTTT. The full variable domain, with the rest looked up from reference TRBV7-3 and TRBJ2-3, is GAGVSQTPSNKVTEKGKYVELRCDPISGHTALYWYRQSLGQGPEFLIYFQGTGAADDSGLPNDRFFAVRPEGSVSTLKIQRTERGDSAVYLCASSLKRAGTDTQYFGPGTRLTVL.

The chain joins TRBV25-1 to TRBJ1-2; D is uncertain. The germline V gene has CDR1 MGHDK and CDR2 SYGVNS. The CDR3 is made up of 14 amino acids. V dropped 4 bases and J dropped 3 bases, with 12 bases sitting between them. The CDR3 sequence: CASSGAWKYYGYTF. CDR3 nucleotide sequence: TGTGCCAGCAGTGGAGCGTGGAAGTACTATGGCTACACCTTC.

This rearrangement joins TRBV9 to TRBJ2-7; TRBD1 agrees at 8 bases. Germline V gene sequence: CDR1 SGDLS, CDR2 YYNGEE. The CDR3 loop spans 15 amino acids. Losses at the gene ends were 3 bases for V and 3 bases for J; bases not matched to a gene: 8. The CDR3 here is CASSEGVGQGYEQYF. The DNA of the CDR3 is TGTGCCAGCAGCGAGGGCGTAGGACAGGGCTACGAGCAGTACTTC.

This chain joins TRBV7-9 and TRBJ1-2; TRBD1 matches 10 bases. The CDR3 runs 14 residues. Germline values: CDR1 SEHNR, CDR2 FQNEAQ (reference sequence). The ends lost 5 bases at V and 6 bases at J; junction bases unmatched: 6. The CDR3 region is CASSETGTGDGYTF. CDR3 coding DNA: TGTGCCAGCAGCGAGACCGGGACAGGGGATGGCTACACCTTC.

This clone was counted once. The V gene is TRBV13, the J gene TRBJ2-3; 8 bases map to TRBD2. This CDR3 has 14 residues. Looked up from germline, CDR1 is PRHDT and CDR2 is FYEKMQ (reference sequence). Unmatched junction bases numbered 8, after V lost 8 bases and J lost 4 bases. The CDR3 nucleotides read TGTGCCAGCGGGGCGGGAGGATGGGCAGATACGCAGTATTTT. The encoded protein is CASGAGGWADTQYF.

The V gene is TRBV5-6, the J gene TRBJ2-1; TRBD2 agrees at 10 bases. Germline V gene data show CDR1 as SGHDT and CDR2 as YYEEEE. The CDR3 covers 14 residues. The junction had 1 base not matched to a gene; V was cut back by 0 bases and J by 7 bases. For the CDR3, the DNA is TGTGCCAGCAGCTTGGTACTAGCGGGAAATGAGCAGTTCTTC. This sequence encodes CASSLVLAGNEQFF.

This clone was counted a single time. The CDR3 loop reads CASSQGGIQPQHF. Here the CDR3 DNA reads TGTGCCAGCAGTCAGGGTGGAATTCAGCCCCAGCATTTT. The chain has TRBV6-5 and TRBJ1-5; D possibly corresponds to TRBD1 (5 bases). This CDR3 comprises 13 residues. V was clipped by 5 bases and J by 6 bases, with 11 bases between them. CDR1 and CDR2 (germline): MNHEY, SVGAGI.

This chain joins TRBV10-3 and TRBJ1-1; D may be TRBD1 (6 bases). The germline V gene encodes CDR1 ENHRY and CDR2 SYGVKD. V lost 10 bases, J lost 2 bases, and 14 bases lay in between. CDR3 size: 13 residues. As DNA, the CDR3 is TGTGCCACCGGGCCGGGGACAAACACTGAAGCTTTCTTT. This codes for CATGPGTNTEAFF.

This chain links TRBV5-1 with TRBJ1-1; TRBD1 matches at 9 bases. J was trimmed by 7 bases and V by 4 bases; bases with no gene match: 14. The CDR3 covers 16 residues. CDR1 and CDR2 (germline): SGHRS, YFSETQ. As DNA, the CDR3 is TGCGCCAGCAGCCCGGGACAGGGATCTCCAATTGATGAAGCTTTCTTT. Its translation is CASSPGQGSPIDEAFF. The full variable domain, with the rest looked up from reference TRBV5-1 and TRBJ1-1, is KAGVTQTPRYLIKTRGQQVTLSCSPISGHRSVSWYQQTPGQGLQFLFEYFSETQRNKGNFPGRFSGRQFSNSRSEMNVSTLELGDSALYLCASSPGQGSPIDEAFFGQGTRLTVV.

V usage is TRBV5-1 and J usage is TRBJ2-2, with 9 positions matching TRBD1. The CDR3 extends over 15 amino acids. V lost 3 bases to trimming and J lost 2 bases; unmatched junction nucleotides: 2. The germline V gene encodes CDR1 SGHRS and CDR2 YFSETQ. In DNA, the CDR3 is TGCGCCAGCAGCTCACAGGGGGCAAACACCGGGGAGCTGTTTTTT. It encodes CASSSQGANTGELFF.

The rearrangement uses TRBV27 and TRBJ2-3, with D possibly matching TRBD1 (6 bases). This CDR3 comprises 14 residues. Germline V gives CDR1 MNHEY, CDR2 SMNVEV (reference sequence). The V end was cut by 3 bases, the J end by 3 bases, with 10 bases between. Here the CDR3 reads CASSFTQGTDTQYF. CDR3 sequence (DNA): TGTGCCAGCAGTTTTACACAGGGTACAGATACGCAGTATTTT.

The chain has TRBV19 and TRBJ1-6, with 7 bases aligning to TRBD1. The CDR3 covers 16 residues. CDR1 and CDR2 (germline): LNHDA, SQIVND (reference sequence). V lost 9 bases, J lost 3 bases, and 11 bases stayed unmatched. As DNA, the CDR3 is TGTGCCAGCGGTTACCGGGACAGTCTCTATAATTCACCCCTCCACTTT. It translates to CASGYRDSLYNSPLHF.

The chain uses TRBV7-8 and TRBJ2-1, with TRBD2 matching over 11 bases. V shed 1 base, J shed 7 bases, and the junction held 3 bases outside the gene matches. This CDR3 is built from 15 residues. Looked up from germline, CDR1 is SGHVS and CDR2 is FQNEAQ. CDR3 residues: CASSLGLAGTNEQFF. The CDR3 DNA is TGTGCCAGCAGCTTAGGACTAGCGGGGACTAATGAGCAGTTCTTC.

The CDR3 bases are TGTGCCAGCAGCCTGTTTGCACTATCGAACACCGGGGAGCTGTTTTTT. Translated, it gives CASSLFALSNTGELFF. This sequence joins TRBV7-2 and TRBJ2-2; no firm D call. The CDR3 consists of 16 residues. The germline gives CDR1 SGHTA, CDR2 FQGNSA. The germline V and J ends were trimmed by 5 bases and 0 bases, with 13 bases remaining between them.

The chain uses TRBV9 and TRBJ2-5; D is unclear. This CDR3 has 14 residues. Germline V gives CDR1 SGDLS, CDR2 YYNGEE. Trimming shortened V by 0 bases and J by 1 base, and 7 bases separated the two germline ends. CDR3 nucleotide sequence: TGTGCCAGCAGCGTAGGAGAGATCCAAGAGACCCAGTACTTC. This encodes CASSVGEIQETQYF.

The V gene is TRBV2, the J gene TRBJ1-5, with 8 nucleotides matching TRBD1. The length of the CDR3 is 15 residues. Germline V gene lookup returns CDR1 SNHLY and CDR2 FYNNEI. V gave up 6 bases and J gave up 4 bases; unmatched junction bases: 8. Written as DNA, the CDR3 is TGTGCCAGCAGGGTGACAGGGGTGGGGAATCAGCCCCAGCATTTT. It codes for CASRVTGVGNQPQHF. Full variable domain (rest looked up from reference TRBV2 and TRBJ1-5): EPEVTQTPSHQVTQMGQEVILRCVPISNHLYFYWYRQILGQKVEFLVSFYNNEISEKSEIFDDQFSVERPDGSNFTLKIRSTKLEDSAMYFCASRVTGVGNQPQHFGDGTRLSIL.

The chain is built from TRBV19 and TRBJ2-3, with D possibly being TRBD2 (6 bases). V gave up 5 bases and J gave up 4 bases, with 13 bases separating them. The germline V gene has CDR1 LNHDA and CDR2 SQIVND (reference sequence). The CDR3 totals 14 residues. The CDR3 DNA is TGTGCCAGTAGTCCCCATGGAGGGGCAGATACGCAGTATTTT. Protein sequence: CASSPHGGADTQYF. Filled out from reference TRBV19 and TRBJ2-3, the complete variable domain reads DGGITQSPKYLFRKEGQNVTLSCEQNLNHDAMYWYRQDPGQGLRLIYYSQIVNDFQKGDIAEGYSVSREKKESFPLTVTSAQKNPTAFYLCASSPHGGADTQYFGPGTRLTVL.

The count of this clone is one. V usage is TRBV28 and J usage is TRBJ2-7, with 9 positions matching TRBD2. Germline V gene sequence: CDR1 MDHEN, CDR2 SYDVKM. The CDR3 runs to 14 residues. Germline trimming cut 0 bases from V and 4 bases from J; bases unmatched to any gene: 1. CDR3 sequence: CASSLWTSGYEQYF. The CDR3 DNA is TGTGCCAGCAGTTTATGGACTAGCGGTTACGAGCAGTACTTC.

This clone was recorded only once. The chain has TRBV7-9 and TRBJ2-1; 7 nucleotides align to TRBD2. Looked up from germline, CDR1 is SEHNR and CDR2 is FQNEAQ (reference sequence). The CDR3 contains 14 residues. With 2 bases clipped from V and 8 bases from J, the junction kept 6 bases outside the gene matches. The CDR3 DNA reads as TGTGCCAGCAGCTTAATGGCGGGAGACTATGAGCAGTTCTTC. This translates into CASSLMAGDYEQFF.

This sequence joins TRBV6-2 or TRBV6-3 and TRBJ2-1, with 10 bases aligning to TRBD2. J lost 6 bases, V lost 5 bases, and 7 bases had no gene match. CDR3 length: 15 residues. The germline CDR1 and CDR2 sequences are MNHEY and SVGEGT. The CDR3 sequence: CASSLTSGTFNEQFF. In DNA form, the CDR3 reads TGTGCCAGCAGTCTTACTAGCGGGACCTTCAATGAGCAGTTCTTC.

The gene calls are TRBV11-1 and TRBJ2-7, with D unresolved. Germline V gives CDR1 SGHAT, CDR2 FQDESV (reference sequence). V was pared by 4 bases and J by 3 bases, with 7 bases between. This CDR3 is 12 amino acids long. The CDR3 DNA sequence: TGTGCCAGCAGCTCAGGTCTCTACGAGCAGTACTTC. This translates into CASSSGLYEQYF.

The chain has TRBV19 and TRBJ1-1; D is uncertain. Germline CDR1 is LNHDA and CDR2 is SQIVND (reference sequence). V was trimmed by 6 bases and J by 1 base, leaving 9 bases between them. The length of the CDR3 is 13 residues. The CDR3 loop is CASRLIGNTEAFF. CDR3 nucleotides: TGTGCCAGTAGGCTCATCGGGAACACTGAAGCTTTCTTT.

The chain employs TRBV7-3 and TRBJ2-5; D is perhaps TRBD2 (6 bases). The CDR3 runs to 15 residues. The germline gives CDR1 SGHTA, CDR2 FQGTGA. V was clipped by 4 bases and J by 2 bases, with 14 bases between them. CDR3 bases: TGTGCCAGCAGCTCCAAGTTTGGGAGGCAAGAGACCCAGTACTTC. Encoded protein: CASSSKFGRQETQYF.

The gene calls are TRBV9 and TRBJ2-2; D gene unclear. V was clipped by 0 bases and J by 4 bases, with 10 bases between them. CDR3 length equals 15 residues. The V gene's germline CDR1 is SGDLS and CDR2 YYNGEE. The CDR3 region is CASSVEAGSTGELFF. The CDR3 bases are TGTGCCAGCAGCGTAGAAGCAGGATCCACCGGGGAGCTGTTTTTT.

The chain employs TRBV15 and TRBJ2-3, with D tentatively TRBD2 (5 bases). The germline V gene encodes CDR1 LNHNV and CDR2 YYDKDF (reference sequence). This CDR3 has 15 residues. V was trimmed by 3 bases and J by 4 bases, leaving 14 bases between them. The CDR3 sequence: CATSSPWESPDTQYF. CDR3 nucleotides: TGTGCCACCAGCAGCCCGTGGGAGTCGCCAGATACGCAGTATTTT.

The DNA of the CDR3 is TGTGCCAGCACCAAAGGCCAGGGAAGGGGATATGGCTACACCTTC. Translated: CASTKGQGRGYGYTF. J is TRBJ1-2 and V is TRBV3-1 (or the pseudogene TRBV3-2); D is perhaps TRBD1 (5 bases). V lost 7 bases and J lost 5, with 20 bases in between. From germline, CDR1 is LGHDT and CDR2 YNNKEL (reference sequence). The CDR3 extends over 15 amino acids.

The chain links TRBV10-3 to TRBJ1-1, with D tentatively TRBD1 (6 bases). Between the trimmed V and J ends, which lost 2 bases and 2 bases, there was a span of 15 bases. The CDR3 is 16 residues long. Germline-derived CDR1 and CDR2 are ENHRY and SYGVKD. The CDR3 protein is CAISEQGRNVNTEAFF. CDR3 nucleotides: TGTGCCATCAGTGAGCAGGGGCGGAACGTTAACACTGAAGCTTTCTTT.